The sequence of this T cell receptor (beta chain) was determined in a study of PD-1 blockade in classical Hodgkin lymphoma. The time point here: cycle 4 day 1 (C4D1), after less than 7 weeks of nivolumab. Each patient relapsed following autologous stem cell transplantation, and prior brentuximab vedotin exposure differed. Germline assignment: CDR1 MNHEY and CDR2 SMNVEV (reference sequence). The trim removed 2 bases at V and 8 bases at J, leaving 2 bases unmatched. The CDR3 totals 13 residues. General observations from the study: Before treatment, complete responders showed about the same diversity as newly diagnosed patients. CD8+ TCR diversity did not rise significantly by C4D1, unlike CD4+. Individuals who commenced nivolumab within less than 1 year of ASCT were excluded. According to reports, newly diagnosed patients had lower baseline TCR diversity than healthy donors, and relapsed/refractory patients had lower baseline TCR diversity still.

About this clone: Its matching antigen is unknown.

Data came from immunoSEQ multiplex PCR; TCRdb stores just in-frame clones and leaves some out. This repertoire shows 90,000 to 110,000 clones, roughly 89% found once; its top ten account for around 17%. This clonotype was sampled from a human donor with classical Hodgkin lymphoma. The chain has TRBV27 and TRBJ1-2; 10 nucleotides match TRBD1. The sample here was peripheral blood mononuclear cells (PBMCs), taken before the fourth cycle of nivolumab. This CDR3 reads CASSLRQGAGYTF. The CDR3 nucleotides read TGTGCCAGCAGTTTACGACAGGGGGCAGGCTACACCTTC.